This T cell receptor (beta chain) was recovered during a study of cytomegalovirus exposure and HLA in healthy donors. Study observations and caveats: Previously analyzed data showed that most TCR beta V segments were productive at a frequency of about 87% or about 30%. Later analysis indicated greater clonal expansion among HLA-associated TCR beta chains than among equally common other chains. Diagnosis of cytomegalovirus status made by the classifier reportedly showed high specificity and sensitivity.

This donor's CMV serostatus is unrecorded. Comments on this clone: Its antigen is undetermined.

Primers: 60 Vbeta forward and 13 Jbeta reverse. Measured with immunoSEQ multiplex PCR; TCRdb has only the in-frame clones, and not every one. The sample has 150,000 to 200,000 clones; under 80% are singletons. The CDR3 contains 13 residues. The V end lost 6 bases, the J end lost 5 bases, and 13 bases lay between the germline ends. The V gene's germline CDR1 is LNHDA and CDR2 SQIVND (reference sequence). The rearrangement joins TRBV19 to TRBJ2-5; possibly TRBD2 for D (6 bases). The source material was PBMCs. This TCR came from a human donor in good health. CDR3 in amino acids: CASSRDWGETQYF. CDR3 DNA: TGTGCCAGTAGCCGGGACTGGGGCGAGACCCAGTACTTC.